This T cell receptor beta chain appears in the sequencing data of a study of T-cell reconstitution after alpha-beta-depleted transplantation in children (dated by TCRdb to 2015 to 2016). As for the study more broadly: Using TCR repertoire profiling, the study quantitatively followed how T-cell immune reconstitution unfolded in children after TCRalphabeta/CD19-depleted allogeneic hematopoietic cell transplantation. Paper-wide results and their limitations: The apparently early alphabetaT-cell count recovery about two months after transplant was reportedly dependent on only several hundred rapidly expanded clones derived from non-depleted graft cells. In some patients, the high TCRbeta diversity seen at day 60 was put down to recipient T cells and intrathymic progenitors that had survived conditioning. Hyperexpanded clone frequencies declined over subsequent months; after one year, T-cell counts and TCRbeta diversity were mostly attributed to newly produced T cells.

The sample's treatment or condition label, decoded: allogeneic hematopoietic cell transplantation with graft depleted of TCRalphabeta T cells and CD19 B cells. Transplant recipients were children who received TCRalphabeta/CD19-depleted allogeneic hematopoietic cell grafts. Notes on this clonotype: This receptor's antigen is unknown. Base qualities were left out, and no much larger clone turns up one base away.

The method was PCR. Instrument used: Illumina HiSeq 2500. To normalize quantification of the TCRbeta repertoire, the TCR libraries were built with molecular barcoding that relied on unique molecular identifiers. TCRdb passed the public sequencing reads through fastp at Q25 and MiXCR, retaining productive beta sequences. For every CDR3 protein sequence, its rows merge into one entry that carries the most common genes and DNA. This sample holds a few hundred thousand distinct CDR3 sequences; 5.5% to 7% were observed only once. Together, the top ten hold about 5.5% of the sample. The TCR originated in a boy aged 2 to 10 with acute lymphoblastic leukemia, due to receive a stem cell transplant. Source: PBMCs, taken before TCRalphabeta/CD19-depleted stem cell transplant.

The nucleotide sequence is given as TGTGCCAGCAGCCCCGGTGCGGTAAACACTGAAGCTTTCTTT. Its protein is CASSPGAVNTEAFF. Recombination connected TRBV7-2 to TRBJ1-1, with the D gene call left open. Trimming takes 5 bases from V and 2 bases from J, and the germline ends sit 12 bases apart. From a lookup of the germline V gene, CDR1 and CDR2 are SGHTA and FQGNSA. The CDR3 goes from the cysteine to the phenylalanine over 14 residues. Only the CDR3 DNA stays, 42 bases, in frame from base 1.